Shown below are 31 T cell receptor beta chains from a single sample sequenced in a study of a mutant IDH1 vaccine in newly diagnosed glioma. Time point specified: week 47, end of study. Each vaccine dose was 300 ug of mutant IDH1 20-mer peptide, with topical imiquimod. Which antigens these TCRs recognize remains unknown. Assay: immunoSEQ multiplex PCR; the TCRdb copy retains only in-frame clones and omits some. This sample has 10,000 to 15,000 clones; around 77% occur once, and the top ten carry less than 5%. The sequenced sample was PBMCs, obtained from a glioma patient whose treatment included an IDH1 peptide vaccine. The receptors come from a woman between 40 and 50 years old with glioma.

This clone was recorded a few times. At one end, the junction sequence differs from germline, possibly due to a read error. The chain recombines TRBV6-5 with TRBJ1-5, with 7 bases matching TRBD1. The CDR3 consists of 14 residues. Germline V gene sequence: CDR1 MNHEY, CDR2 SVGAGI. CDR3 nucleotide sequence: TGTGCCAGCAGCTACTCCGACAGGGATCAGCCCCAGCATTTT. Protein product: CASSYSDRDQPQHF.

The rearrangement links TRBV27 to TRBJ2-2; D possibly corresponds to TRBD2 (5 bases). This CDR3 has 13 amino acids. CDR1 and CDR2 from the germline V gene are MNHEY and SMNVEV (reference sequence). V lost 8 bases and J 3 bases, leaving 10 bases between the germline ends. The DNA of the CDR3 is TGTGCCAGCGGGAGTTCGGACACCGGGGAGCTGTTTTTT. Translating gives CASGSSDTGELFF.

The chain has TRBV2 and TRBJ1-1, with D uncertain. This CDR3 contains 13 residues. Between the trimmed V and J ends, which lost 1 base and 1 base, there was a span of 4 bases. CDR1 is SNHLY and CDR2 is FYNNEI in the germline V gene. The CDR3 sequence is CASSEGGNTEAFF. The CDR3 DNA is TGTGCCAGCAGTGAAGGGGGGAACACTGAAGCTTTCTTT.

V is TRBV6-1 and J is TRBJ1-5; D may be TRBD1 (5 bases). Germline V CDR1 and CDR2: MNHNS, SASEGT. This CDR3 has 15 amino acids. V dropped 3 bases and J dropped 2 bases, with 11 bases sitting between them. CDR3 residues: CASSEQGSGNQPQHF. The CDR3 bases are TGTGCCAGCAGTGAGCAGGGTTCAGGCAATCAGCCCCAGCATTTT.

The chain uses TRBV7-6 and TRBJ2-6; D may be TRBD2 (5 bases). The CDR3 spans 16 residues. Trimming left V 5 bases short and J 1 base short, with 12 bases between. Germline assignment: CDR1 SGHVS and CDR2 FNYEAQ. Written as DNA, the CDR3 is TGTGCCAGCAGCGGCGCCGGGGTATCTGGGGCCAACGTCCTGACTTTC. This gives the protein CASSGAGVSGANVLTF. The whole variable domain, remainder taken from reference TRBV7-6 and TRBJ2-6, is GAGVSQSPRYKVTKRGQDVALRCDPISGHVSLYWYRQALGQGPEFLTYFNYEAQQDKSGLPNDRFSAERPEGSISTLTIQRTEQRDSAMYRCASSGAGVSGANVLTFGAGSRLTVL.

This clone was detected a few times. The J gene is TRBJ1-4, the V gene TRBV18, with unresolved D. Trimming removed 5 bases at V and 5 bases at J, with 6 bases between. Germline V lookup: CDR1 KGHSH, CDR2 LQKENI. The CDR3 loop spans 12 amino acids. The CDR3 nucleotides are TGTGCCAGCTCAAGGCAGAATGAAAAACTGTTTTTT. It translates to CASSRQNEKLFF.

This chain uses TRBV25-1 with TRBJ2-7; a weak D match, TRBD2 (6 bases). CDR1 and CDR2 (germline): MGHDK, SYGVNS. This CDR3 is 13 amino acids long. V was clipped by 7 bases and J by 5 bases, with 15 bases between them. The CDR3 DNA is TGTGCCAGCACCCCGTTGGGGGAGGACGAGCAGTACTTC. Its translation is CASTPLGEDEQYF.

This clone was found a few times. This sample also contains other DNA sequences that code for the same CDR3. The CDR3 DNA is TGTGCCATCCTCCGGGCCAGTGGACGATCACACTTCACCTACGAGCAGTACTTC. It codes for CAILRASGRSHFTYEQYF. V is TRBV10-3 and J is TRBJ2-7; D is ambiguous. Trimming removed 8 bases at V and 2 bases at J, with 28 bases between. The CDR3 length is 18 residues. CDR1 ENHRY and CDR2 SYGVKD come from the germline V gene.

To note about this clone: Its ends do not fully match the called genes, so a read error is possible. The rearrangement links TRBV9 to TRBJ1-2; TRBD1 is a possible D gene (6 bases). The CDR3 is 14 residues long. Germline values: CDR1 SGDLS, CDR2 YYNGEE. CDR3 in DNA: TGTGCCAGCAGCGTAGCTACAGAGGGGGACGGACCACGCTTC. It codes for CASSVATEGDGPRF.

The table lists this clone with a few counts. The CDR3 sequence: CASSSGGQSYGYTF. The CDR3 bases are TGTGCCAGCAGTTCAGGGGGACAGTCCTATGGCTACACCTTC. The V and J genes are TRBV27 and TRBJ1-2; 7 bases match TRBD1. Germline values: CDR1 MNHEY, CDR2 SMNVEV (reference sequence). V lost 4 bases to trimming and J lost 4 bases; unmatched junction nucleotides: 6. This CDR3 spans 14 amino acids.

V gene TRBV7-2 combines with J gene TRBJ1-5, with TRBD1 as a possible D gene (6 bases). The germline gives CDR1 SGHTA, CDR2 FQGNSA. Trimming took off 7 bases at V and 4 bases at J, with 20 bases between the two ends. The length of the CDR3 is 16 residues. DNA for the CDR3: TGTGCCAGCACTACCGGGACATCCGGAATTAATCAGCCCCAGCATTTT. Translating gives CASTTGTSGINQPQHF.

This chain connects TRBV28 to TRBJ1-1, with a weak D call TRBD1 (6 bases). Between the trimmed V and J ends, which lost 2 bases and 1 base, there was a span of 14 bases. Germline V lookup: CDR1 MDHEN, CDR2 SYDVKM. CDR3 length: 16 amino acids. CDR3 sequence: CASSLATGTTNTEAFF. The CDR3 nucleotides read TGTGCCAGCAGTTTAGCTACCGGGACAACGAACACTGAAGCTTTCTTT.

V and J are TRBV5-4 and TRBJ1-1; tentatively, D is TRBD1 (5 bases). Germline V gene data show CDR1 as SGHNT and CDR2 as YYREEE (reference sequence). With 4 bases removed from V and 0 bases from J, the gap between germline ends came to 13 bases. This CDR3 has 15 residues. This chain's CDR3 is CASSKAGGVNTEAFF. CDR3 nucleotides: TGTGCCAGCAGCAAAGCGGGGGGTGTGAACACTGAAGCTTTCTTT. Variable domain in full (rest from reference TRBV5-4 and TRBJ1-1): ETGVTQSPTHLIKTRGQQVTLRCSSQSGHNTVSWYQQALGQGPQFIFQYYREEENGRGNFPPRFSGLQFPNYSSELNVNALELDDSALYLCASSKAGGVNTEAFFGQGTRLTVV.

The rearrangement links TRBV5-1 to TRBJ1-2, with TRBD1 matching 7 bases. The CDR3 runs 14 residues. V was pared by 0 bases and J by 4 bases, with 3 bases of the junction left unmatched. Germline V gene lookup returns CDR1 SGHRS and CDR2 YFSETQ. CDR3 region: CASSLGQGIYGYTF. CDR3 sequence (DNA): TGCGCCAGCAGCTTGGGACAGGGAATCTATGGCTACACCTTC.

The chain uses TRBV5-1 and TRBJ2-1; weak D call: TRBD1 (5 bases). Trimming took 4 bases from V and 4 from J, leaving 12 bases between them. The length of the CDR3 is 14 residues. Germline CDR1 reads SGHRS; CDR2 reads YFSETQ. The CDR3 loop reads CASSKGSTYNEQFF. The CDR3 DNA sequence: TGCGCCAGCAGCAAGGGGTCGACTTACAATGAGCAGTTCTTC.

The chain uses TRBV9 and TRBJ2-7; TRBD2 is a possible D gene (7 bases). The germline V gene has CDR1 SGDLS and CDR2 YYNGEE. This CDR3 is built from 16 residues. The germline V and J ends were trimmed by 4 bases and 6 bases, with 23 bases remaining between them. DNA of the CDR3: TGTGCCAGCAGCATCGTGGGGGGCCGCCGACTAGCCGAGCAGTACTTC. Translated, it gives CASSIVGGRRLAEQYF.

The chain uses TRBV5-6 and TRBJ1-4; no clear D gene. Trimming left V 0 bases short and J 8 bases short, with 14 bases between. In germline, CDR1 is SGHDT, CDR2 YYEEEE. CDR3 length: 15 residues. The CDR3 is CASSLAGYREEKLFF. The CDR3 DNA sequence: TGTGCCAGCAGCTTGGCCGGCTATAGGGAGGAAAAACTGTTTTTT.

This chain uses TRBV6-5 with TRBJ1-3, with unresolved D. The CDR3 is made up of 15 amino acids. Germline V lookup: CDR1 MNHEY, CDR2 SVGAGI. V lost 2 bases and J 2 bases, leaving 10 bases between the germline ends. CDR3 bases: TGTGCCAGCAGTTACCGAGGTGGCCCTGGAAACACCATATATTTT. Encoded protein: CASSYRGGPGNTIYF.

This clone was observed once. V is TRBV2 and J is TRBJ2-7; TRBD1 matches 8 bases. Germline lookup yields CDR1 SNHLY and CDR2 FYNNEI. The CDR3 totals 13 residues. With 10 bases clipped from V and 4 bases from J, the junction kept 9 bases outside the gene matches. The CDR3 DNA follows: TGTGCCAACGGACAGGGTGGTTTTTACGAGCAGTACTTC. Protein product: CANGQGGFYEQYF.

This clone appeared a single time. V is TRBV28 and J is TRBJ2-7; TRBD2 aligns across 10 bases. The CDR3 length is 13 residues. Trimming at V came to 10 bases and at J to 6 bases, leaving 9 bases not matched to a gene. CDR1 and CDR2 (germline): MDHEN, SYDVKM. CDR3 loop: CATSLAGGLEQYF. CDR3 DNA: TGTGCCACCTCCTTAGCGGGAGGTCTCGAGCAGTACTTC.

A single count supports this clone. The J gene is TRBJ2-7, the V gene TRBV9, with D maybe TRBD2 (5 bases). The CDR3 sequence is 14 residues long. Germline V gene lookup returns CDR1 SGDLS and CDR2 YYNGEE. Trimming stripped 1 base from V and 6 bases from J, with 14 bases between. The CDR3 DNA reads as TGTGCCAGCAGCGTATCGGGTCTAGCCCGCGAGCAGTACTTC. The encoded protein is CASSVSGLAREQYF.

The chain couples TRBV13 to TRBJ2-2; 11 nucleotides line up with TRBD2. Germline lookup yields CDR1 PRHDT and CDR2 FYEKMQ (reference sequence). CDR3 length: 19 residues. After removal of 5 bases from V and 5 bases from J, the junction contained 16 bases not matched to a gene. CDR3 DNA: TGTGCCAGCAGCCTTAGACAACTAGCGGGAGACCCCGGTACCGGGGAGCTGTTTTTT. Translation gives CASSLRQLAGDPGTGELFF. The full variable domain, rest sourced from reference TRBV13 and TRBJ2-2, is AAGVIQSPRHLIKEKRETATLKCYPIPRHDTVYWYQQGPGQDPQFLISFYEKMQSDKGSIPDRFSAQQFSDYHSELNMSSLELGDSALYFCASSLRQLAGDPGTGELFFGEGSRLTVL.

This clone was detected a few times. The CDR3 nucleotides read TGTGCCAGCAGCTTATTGGGGGAAGACTATGGCTACACCTTC. Protein sequence: CASSLLGEDYGYTF. V usage is TRBV7-8 and J usage is TRBJ1-2, with D maybe TRBD1 (5 bases). This CDR3 has 14 residues. V shed 2 bases and J shed 3 bases, with 10 bases lying between them. CDR1 is SGHVS and CDR2 is FQNEAQ in the germline V gene.

This clone was seen more than once but under ten times. This chain connects TRBV2 to TRBJ1-4, with D possibly TRBD1 on 5 matching bases. CDR3 size: 15 residues. In germline, CDR1 is SNHLY, CDR2 FYNNEI. With 1 base removed from V and 0 bases from J, the gap between germline ends came to 6 bases. The CDR3 coding sequence is TGTGCCAGCAGTGAAGTAGGGGCAACTAATGAAAAACTGTTTTTT. It yields the protein CASSEVGATNEKLFF.

CDR3 amino acids: CASSLGDTQYF. CDR3 bases: TGTGCCAGCAGCTTAGGAGATACGCAGTATTTT. This chain uses TRBV5-6 with TRBJ2-3; D gene uncertain. This CDR3 is 11 amino acids long. The ends were cut back, 2 bases at V and 5 bases at J, with 3 bases in the middle. Germline V gene data show CDR1 as SGHDT and CDR2 as YYEEEE.

This clone has a handful of counts. The chain carries TRBV19 and TRBJ1-5; possible D gene TRBD1, 5 bases. The ends were cut back, 3 bases at V and 4 bases at J, with 7 bases in the middle. The CDR3 contains 13 residues. CDR1 is LNHDA, CDR2 SQIVND, per germline (reference sequence). CDR3 bases: TGTGCCAGTAGTATGAGGGGAAATCAGCCCCAGCATTTT. Its protein product is CASSMRGNQPQHF.

V usage is TRBV6-5 and J usage is TRBJ2-2; D is undetermined. The CDR3 length is 13 residues. Between the trimmed V and J ends, which lost 0 bases and 2 bases, there was a span of 1 base. Germline V gene sequence: CDR1 MNHEY, CDR2 SVGAGI. The CDR3 bases are TGTGCCAGCAGTTACTCCAACACCGGGGAGCTGTTTTTT. Encoded protein: CASSYSNTGELFF.

The J gene is TRBJ1-1, the V gene TRBV25-1; D gene uncertain. Looked up from germline, CDR1 is MGHDK and CDR2 is SYGVNS. V was pared by 9 bases and J by 1 base, with 12 bases between. The CDR3 runs 13 residues. CDR3 residues: CASTGLANTEAFF. The DNA for the CDR3 is TGTGCCAGTACCGGCCTGGCGAACACTGAAGCTTTCTTT. Using reference TRBV25-1 and TRBJ1-1 for the parts outside the CDR3, the full variable domain is EADIYQTPRYLVIGTGKKITLECSQTMGHDKMYWYQQDPGMELHLIHYSYGVNSTEKGDLSSESTVSRIRTEHFPLTLESARPSHTSQYLCASTGLANTEAFFGQGTRLTVV.

V is TRBV5-1 and J is TRBJ1-2; a possible D gene is TRBD1 (5 bases). This CDR3 contains 13 residues. Per the germline V gene, CDR1 is SGHRS and CDR2 is YFSETQ. V dropped 0 bases and J dropped 3 bases, with 6 bases sitting between them. CDR3 sequence (DNA): TGCGCCAGCAGCTTGGGAGGGGACTATGGCTACACCTTC. Translation gives CASSLGGDYGYTF.

The chain joins TRBV25-1 to TRBJ1-1, with a weak D call TRBD1 (6 bases). The CDR3 length is 14 residues. Germline-derived CDR1 and CDR2 are MGHDK and SYGVNS. V was shortened by 4 bases and J by 6 bases, with 15 bases between the two germline ends. CDR3: CASSGANRDPEAFF. The CDR3 coding sequence is TGTGCCAGCAGTGGGGCTAACAGGGACCCTGAAGCTTTCTTT.

This chain joins TRBV2 and TRBJ2-5; D is uncertain. Per germline, CDR1 SNHLY and CDR2 FYNNEI. The ends were cut back, 7 bases at V and 3 bases at J, with 21 bases in the middle. This CDR3 is 16 amino acids long. The CDR3 DNA sequence: TGTGCCAGCATTGTCCTTCTCTGGCAGCCTGAAGAGACCCAGTACTTC. This sequence encodes CASIVLLWQPEETQYF. Complete variable domain (other parts from reference TRBV2 and TRBJ2-5): EPEVTQTPSHQVTQMGQEVILRCVPISNHLYFYWYRQILGQKVEFLVSFYNNEISEKSEIFDDQFSVERPDGSNFTLKIRSTKLEDSAMYFCASIVLLWQPEETQYFGPGTRLLVL.